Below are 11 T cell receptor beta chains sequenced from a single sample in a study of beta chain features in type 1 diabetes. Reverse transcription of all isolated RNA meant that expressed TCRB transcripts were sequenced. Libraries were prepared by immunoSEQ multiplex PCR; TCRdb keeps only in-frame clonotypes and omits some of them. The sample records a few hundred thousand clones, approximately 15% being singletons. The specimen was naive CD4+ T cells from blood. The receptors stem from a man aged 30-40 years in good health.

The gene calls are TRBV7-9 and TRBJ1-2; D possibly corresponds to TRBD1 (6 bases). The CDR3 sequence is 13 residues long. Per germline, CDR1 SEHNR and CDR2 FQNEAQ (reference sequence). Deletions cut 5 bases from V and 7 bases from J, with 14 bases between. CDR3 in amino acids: CASSHSGAGGYTF. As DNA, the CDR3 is TGTGCCAGCAGCCATTCAGGGGCTGGTGGCTACACCTTC.

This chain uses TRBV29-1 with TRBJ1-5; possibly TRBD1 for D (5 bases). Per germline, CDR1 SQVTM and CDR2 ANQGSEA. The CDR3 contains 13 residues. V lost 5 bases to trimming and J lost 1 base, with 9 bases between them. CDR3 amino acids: CSVRGGSNQPQHF. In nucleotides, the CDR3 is TGCAGCGTTCGGGGGGGAAGCAATCAGCCCCAGCATTTT.

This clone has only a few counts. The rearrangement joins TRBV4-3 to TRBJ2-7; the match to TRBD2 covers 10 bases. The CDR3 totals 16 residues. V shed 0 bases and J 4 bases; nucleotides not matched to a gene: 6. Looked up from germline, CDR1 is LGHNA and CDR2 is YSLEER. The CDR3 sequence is CASSQESLAGAYEQYV. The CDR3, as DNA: TGCGCCAGCAGCCAAGAAAGTCTAGCGGGGGCTTACGAGCAGTACGTC.

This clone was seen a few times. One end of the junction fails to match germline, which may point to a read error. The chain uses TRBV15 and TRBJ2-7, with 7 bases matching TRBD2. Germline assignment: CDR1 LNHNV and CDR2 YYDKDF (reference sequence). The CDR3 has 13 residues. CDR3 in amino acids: CAFFKAGVHEQYF. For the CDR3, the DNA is TGCGCGTTTTTTAAGGCGGGGGTCCACGAGCAGTACTTC.

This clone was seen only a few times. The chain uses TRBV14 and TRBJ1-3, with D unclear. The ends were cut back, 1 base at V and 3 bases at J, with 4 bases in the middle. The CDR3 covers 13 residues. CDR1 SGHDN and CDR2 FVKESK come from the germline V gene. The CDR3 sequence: CASSQGYGNTIYF. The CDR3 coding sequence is TGTGCCAGCAGCCAAGGATATGGAAACACCATATATTTT.

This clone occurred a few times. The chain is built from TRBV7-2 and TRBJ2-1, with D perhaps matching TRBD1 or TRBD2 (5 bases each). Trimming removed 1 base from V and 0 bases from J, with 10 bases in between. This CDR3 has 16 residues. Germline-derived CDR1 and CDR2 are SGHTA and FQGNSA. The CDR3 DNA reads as TGTGCCAGCAGCTTAGTGGGGGATAGCTCCTACAATGAGCAGTTCTTC. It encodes CASSLVGDSSYNEQFF.

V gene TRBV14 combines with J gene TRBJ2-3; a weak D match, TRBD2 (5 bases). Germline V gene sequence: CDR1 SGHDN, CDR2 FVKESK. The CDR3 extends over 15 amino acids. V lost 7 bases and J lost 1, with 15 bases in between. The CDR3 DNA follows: TGTGCCAGCAACCGGCTCGAGGGCCGCACAGATACGCAGTATTTT. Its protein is CASNRLEGRTDTQYF.

CDR3 residues: CASSGTSGRYQETQYF. CDR3 sequence (DNA): TGTGCCAGCAGTGGGACTAGCGGCCGGTACCAAGAGACCCAGTACTTC. The V and J genes are TRBV6-1 and TRBJ2-5; 10 bases map to TRBD2. V shed 4 bases, J shed 0 bases, and the junction held 5 bases outside the gene matches. Germline loops: CDR1 MNHNS, CDR2 SASEGT. This CDR3 is built from 16 residues.

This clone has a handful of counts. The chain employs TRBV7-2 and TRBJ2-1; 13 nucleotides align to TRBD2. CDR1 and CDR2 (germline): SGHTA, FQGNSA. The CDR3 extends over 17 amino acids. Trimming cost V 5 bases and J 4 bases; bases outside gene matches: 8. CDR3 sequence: CASSPGTSGAFYNEQFF. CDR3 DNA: TGTGCCAGCAGCCCCGGGACTAGCGGGGCCTTTTACAATGAGCAGTTCTTC.

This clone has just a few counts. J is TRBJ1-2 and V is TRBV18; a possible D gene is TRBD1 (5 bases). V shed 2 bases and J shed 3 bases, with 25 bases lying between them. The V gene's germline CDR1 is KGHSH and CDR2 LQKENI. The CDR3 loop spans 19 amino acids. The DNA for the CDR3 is TGTGCCAGCTCACCAAGGGGAGGCCAGGGCCAACATGTTGACTATGGCTACACCTTC. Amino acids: CASSPRGGQGQHVDYGYTF.

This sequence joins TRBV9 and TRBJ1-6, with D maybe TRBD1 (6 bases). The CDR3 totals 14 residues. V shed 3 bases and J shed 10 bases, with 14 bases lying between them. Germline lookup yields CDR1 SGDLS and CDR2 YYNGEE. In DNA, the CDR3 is TGTGCCAGCAGCGCATTTACAGGGAACTCACCCCTCCACTTT. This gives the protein CASSAFTGNSPLHF.